This T cell receptor (beta chain) stems from a study of CD8+CD57+ T cells in acquired aplastic anemia. As for the study in general: When averaged, DNA from sorted CD4+ and CD8+ cells came to 2.5 to 4 ug.

Both TCR beta VDJ combination and CDR3 sequence profiling were carried out. Genomic DNA was the template for this profiling. TCRdb re-analysed the reads in MiXCR, keeping a single row per CDR3 protein. The data show roughly 260,000 distinct CDR3 sequences, with around 46% seen just once and approximately 8% held by the top ten. Regarding this clonotype: Its matching antigen is unknown.

Sequencing involved patients with CD8+CD57+ cell expansion previously shown by flow cytometry. The diagnosis in all patients was severe acquired aplastic anemia. CDR1 is WNHNN and CDR2 is SYGVQD in the germline V gene (reference sequence). The CDR3 is 14 residues long. V lost 9 bases and J 1 base, leaving 15 bases between the germline ends. General study results and limits: Overlap between patients and controls comprised twenty-nine CD8+ CDR3 sequences.

This clonotype was sampled from a human donor with aplastic anemia. The chain recombines TRBV10-1 with TRBJ1-1; no clear D gene. Sequenced sample: sorted CD4+, CD8+, or CD8+CD57+ T cells (not recorded which) from PBMCs. CDR3 protein: CARNTAFGNTEAFF. CDR3 DNA: TGCGCCAGGAATACAGCTTTTGGGAACACTGAAGCTTTCTTT.